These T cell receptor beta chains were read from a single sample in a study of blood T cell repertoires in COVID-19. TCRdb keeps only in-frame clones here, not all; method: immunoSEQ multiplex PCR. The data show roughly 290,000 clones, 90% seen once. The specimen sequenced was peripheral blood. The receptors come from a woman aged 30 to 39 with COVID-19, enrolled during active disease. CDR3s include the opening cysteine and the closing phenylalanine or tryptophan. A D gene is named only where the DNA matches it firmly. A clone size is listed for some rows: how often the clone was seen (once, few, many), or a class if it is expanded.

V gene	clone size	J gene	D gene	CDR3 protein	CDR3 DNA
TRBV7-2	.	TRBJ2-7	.	CASSRRPSREQYF	TGTGCCAGCAGCCGGCGGCCATCTCGGGAGCAGTACTTC
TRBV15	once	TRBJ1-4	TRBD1	CATSRDYRGGEKLFF	TGTGCCACCAGCAGAGATTACAGGGGCGGCGAAAAACTGTTTTTT
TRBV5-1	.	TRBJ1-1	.	CASRGQERTEAFF	TGCGCCAGCAGGGGTCAGGAAAGGACTGAAGCTTTCTTT
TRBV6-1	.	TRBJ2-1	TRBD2	CASSVGVLAGGGNEQFF	TGTGCCAGCAGTGTGGGGGTACTAGCGGGAGGAGGGAATGAGCAGTTCTTC
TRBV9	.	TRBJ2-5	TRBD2	CASSLEAGEGETQYF	TGTGCCAGCAGCCTAGAGGCGGGAGAGGGGGAGACCCAGTACTTC
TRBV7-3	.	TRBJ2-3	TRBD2	CASSPSGSTDTQYF	TGTGCCAGCAGCCCTAGCGGGAGCACAGATACGCAGTATTTT
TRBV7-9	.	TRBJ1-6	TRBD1	CASSSDRGKNSPLHF	TGTGCCAGCAGCTCCGACAGGGGAAAGAATTCACCCCTCCACTTT
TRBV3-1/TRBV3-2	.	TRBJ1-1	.	CASSADRNTEAFF	TGTGCCAGCAGCGCCGACAGGAACACTGAAGCTTTCTTT
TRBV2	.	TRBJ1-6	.	CASASPGGGSYNSPLHF	TGTGCCAGCGCCAGCCCCGGGGGGGGCTCCTATAATTCACCCCTCCACTTT
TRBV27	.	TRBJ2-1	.	CASSSILARNEQFF	TGTGCCAGCAGTTCAATACTAGCACGCAATGAGCAGTTCTTC
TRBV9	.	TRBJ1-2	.	CASSVSPSRGYTF	TGTGCCAGCAGCGTAAGCCCCTCGCGTGGCTACACCTTC
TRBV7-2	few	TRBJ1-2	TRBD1	CASSQDRGNYGYTF	TGTGCCAGCAGCCAAGACAGGGGTAACTATGGCTACACCTTC
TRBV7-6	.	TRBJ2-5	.	CASSLLGRETQYF	TGTGCCAGCAGCTTATTGGGGCGCGAGACCCAGTACTTC
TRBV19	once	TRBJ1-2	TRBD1	CASSMRGQTGTQHGYTF	TGTGCCAGTAGTATGAGGGGACAGACGGGCACCCAACATGGCTACACCTTC
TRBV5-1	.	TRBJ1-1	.	CASSGLGDWTEAFF	TGCGCCAGCAGCGGCCTAGGAGATTGGACTGAAGCTTTCTTT
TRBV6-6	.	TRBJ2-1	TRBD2	CASSYPAGAGNEQFF	TGTGCCAGCAGTTACCCGGCGGGAGCCGGCAATGAGCAGTTCTTC
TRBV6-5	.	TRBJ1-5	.	CASMGRTGNQPQHF	TGTGCCAGCATGGGGAGGACTGGCAATCAGCCCCAGCATTTT
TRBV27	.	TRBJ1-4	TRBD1	CASSPRSRDSSKGEKLFF	TGTGCCAGCAGTCCGCGGTCCCGGGACAGCTCAAAGGGTGAAAAACTGTTTTTT
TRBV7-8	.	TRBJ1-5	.	CASSQGNSNQPQHF	TGTGCCAGCAGCCAGGGGAATAGCAATCAGCCCCAGCATTTT
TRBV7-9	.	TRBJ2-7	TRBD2	CASSPSGNGPYEQYF	TGTGCCAGCAGCCCAAGCGGGAATGGGCCCTACGAGCAGTACTTC
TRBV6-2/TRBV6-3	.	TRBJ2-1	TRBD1	CASSHRDRGGVGQFF	TGTGCCAGCAGTCACCGGGACAGGGGGGGAGTGGGGCAGTTCTTC
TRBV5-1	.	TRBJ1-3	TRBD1	CASSLMDRTSGNTIYF	TGCGCCAGCAGCTTGATGGACAGGACCTCTGGAAACACCATATATTTT
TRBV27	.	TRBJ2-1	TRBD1	CASSFLVGDRDHEQFF	TGTGCCAGCAGTTTTCTCGTAGGGGACAGGGACCATGAGCAGTTCTTC
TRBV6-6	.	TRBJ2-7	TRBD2	CASSSTSGRKNEQYF	TGTGCCAGCAGTTCGACTAGCGGGAGAAAGAACGAGCAGTACTTC
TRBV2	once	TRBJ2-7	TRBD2	CASSEQGLAVRYEQYF	TGTGCCAGCAGCGAGCAGGGACTAGCGGTGCGGTACGAGCAGTACTTC
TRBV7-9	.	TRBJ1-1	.	CASSLAWQINTEAFF	TGTGCCAGCAGCTTAGCATGGCAGATAAACACTGAAGCTTTCTTT
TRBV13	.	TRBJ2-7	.	CASSLRPEDEQYF	TGTGCCAGCAGCTTGCGCCCCGAGGACGAGCAGTACTTC
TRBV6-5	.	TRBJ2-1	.	CASIWGQTNNEQFF	TGTGCCAGCATTTGGGGTCAGACTAACAATGAGCAGTTCTTC
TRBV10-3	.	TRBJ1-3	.	CAISESRTSSGNTIYF	TGTGCCATCAGTGAGTCGAGGACAAGCTCTGGAAACACCATATATTTT
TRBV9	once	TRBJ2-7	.	CASSTGTATYEQYF	TGTGCCAGCAGCACCGGGACTGCGACCTACGAGCAGTACTTC
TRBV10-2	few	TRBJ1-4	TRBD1	CASTPSGTGREKLFF	TGCGCCAGCACCCCCTCGGGGACAGGGCGTGAAAAACTGTTTTTT
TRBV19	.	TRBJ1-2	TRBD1	CAVEQGFYGYTF	TGTGCCGTTGAACAGGGGTTCTATGGCTACACCTTC
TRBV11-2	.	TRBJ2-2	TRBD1	CASTTQGALDTGELFF	TGTGCCAGCACTACACAGGGGGCCCTGGACACCGGGGAGCTGTTTTTT
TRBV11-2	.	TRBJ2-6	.	CASSSTWGGGGANVLTF	TGTGCCAGCAGCTCGACCTGGGGGGGCGGTGGGGCCAACGTCCTGACTTTC
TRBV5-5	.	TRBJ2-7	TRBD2	CASSLEAGAYEQYF	TGTGCCAGCAGCTTGGAGGCGGGGGCCTACGAGCAGTACTTC
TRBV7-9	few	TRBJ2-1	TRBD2	CASSPSWGGGEQFF	TGTGCCAGCAGCCCGTCTTGGGGCGGGGGTGAGCAGTTCTTC
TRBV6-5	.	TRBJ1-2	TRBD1	CASHQGAIYGYTF	TGTGCCAGCCACCAGGGGGCTATCTATGGCTACACCTTC
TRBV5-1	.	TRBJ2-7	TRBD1	CASSFGTGVYEQYF	TGCGCCAGCAGCTTCGGGACAGGGGTCTACGAGCAGTACTTC
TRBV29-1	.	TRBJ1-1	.	CSGLGGENTEAFF	TGCAGCGGCCTGGGGGGAGAGAACACTGAAGCTTTCTTT